This T cell receptor (beta chain) was identified during a study of response to subunit inactivated influenza vaccine. Germline lookup yields CDR1 MNHEY and CDR2 SMNVEV (reference sequence). The CDR3 contains 15 residues. The junction had 10 bases not matched to a gene; V was cut back by 6 bases and J by 5 bases. From the RT-PCR reads, TCRdb called clonotypes with MiXCR, one entry per CDR3 protein. This table has some 200,000 distinct CDR3 sequences, around 12% appearing once. These data were also filed under a second study, of T cells expressing NK-cell markers. That work adds: Beta-chain TCR cDNA was generated via 5'RACE template switching with UMIs. Sorted CD3+CD56+NKG2C+, CD3+CD56+NKG2C- and CD3+CD56-NKG2C+ T cells provided the TCR beta repertoires. Seven of eight sequenced donors tested HCMV-seropositive; one tested seronegative. The sorts in several experiments were restricted to alpha-beta TCR T cells by an anti-gamma-delta TCR antibody. In a group of several donors, dominant NKG2C+ clonotypes represented about 1.0-7.5% of CD8+ T cells.

This receptor was taken from a man in his fifties or sixties who received an inactivated influenza vaccine. The chain is built from TRBV27 and TRBJ2-1; 7 bases are a match to TRBD1. Here the sequenced sample was CD8+ T cells sorted from PBMCs, taken 11 to 12 days after vaccination. CDR3 DNA sequence: TGTGCCAGCAGAGGGACAGTACTCAACAACAATGAGCAGTTCTTC. Translating gives CASRGTVLNNNEQFF.